One T cell receptor (beta chain) is described in this entry. As originally analysed: Amplification of reference gene primers provided the estimated nucleated cell counts. Sequenced by immunoSEQ multiplex PCR; TCRdb stores in-frame clones only, minus some. That table gives V, J and clone size, and the DNA gave D and trimming. The table shows some 240,000 clones, with 89% occurring only once. Looked up from germline, CDR1 is SGHDT and CDR2 is YYEEEE. This CDR3 has 15 amino acids. V lost 0 bases and J lost 7; bases outside the gene matches: 9. This entry comes from a study of blood T cell repertoires in COVID-19. For the study at large: Spain, Italy and the United States supplied samples that represented acute and convalescent COVID-19. T cells, B-cell-depleted T cells, or PBMCs provided the cDNA or gDNA that served as material.

The TCR comes from a middle-aged woman who had recovered from COVID-19. The sequenced sample consisted of peripheral blood. V is TRBV5-6 and J is TRBJ2-7; 8 positions match TRBD1. CDR3 coding DNA: TGTGCCAGCAGCTTGGATCAGGGGGCGAGTTTAGAGCAGTACTTC. Residues: CASSLDQGASLEQYF.